These 9 T cell receptor beta chains came from one sample sequenced in a study of blood T cell repertoires in COVID-19. The method was immunoSEQ multiplex PCR; TCRdb's version includes in-frame clones alone and lacks a portion of them. This table holds hundreds of thousands of clones, about 87% found once. The sample consisted of peripheral blood. The receptor source for this set is a woman between 45 and 65 years old who had recovered from COVID-19.

The rearrangement joins TRBV27 to TRBJ1-1; D may be TRBD1 (6 bases). CDR3 length equals 14 residues. V was trimmed by 4 bases and J by 5 bases, leaving 14 bases between them. From germline, CDR1 is MNHEY and CDR2 SMNVEV (reference sequence). The CDR3 DNA follows: TGTGCCAGCAGTTGGCAGGGGCGTGATACTGAAGCTTTCTTT. Translation: CASSWQGRDTEAFF.

This clone has just a few counts. The chain carries TRBV9 and TRBJ1-1; no definite D call. The V gene's germline CDR1 is SGDLS and CDR2 YYNGEE. This CDR3 has 15 residues. Trimming pared 3 bases from V and 2 bases from J, leaving 14 bases between. The CDR3 protein is CASSGAPSGNTEAFF. The DNA for the CDR3 is TGTGCCAGCAGCGGAGCCCCTTCGGGTAACACTGAAGCTTTCTTT.

The V and J genes are TRBV7-2 and TRBJ1-1; D remains unclear. Germline V gives CDR1 SGHTA, CDR2 FQGNSA. This CDR3 spans 14 amino acids. Trimming took 2 bases from V and 1 from J, leaving 8 bases between them. This CDR3 is CASSLQAPNTEAFF. CDR3 nucleotide sequence: TGTGCCAGCAGCTTACAGGCGCCGAACACTGAAGCTTTCTTT.

This clone turned up a few times. The rearrangement links TRBV7-9 to TRBJ1-5, with a possible D match to TRBD1 (5 bases). Germline values: CDR1 SEHNR, CDR2 FQNEAQ (reference sequence). The V end was cut by 5 bases, the J end by 0 bases, with 17 bases between. The CDR3 totals 17 residues. The CDR3 here is CASSPDRGGYSNQPQHF. Here the CDR3 DNA reads TGTGCCAGCAGCCCCGATCGGGGGGGTTATAGCAATCAGCCCCAGCATTTT.

V is TRBV28 and J is TRBJ2-7, with 7 nucleotides matching TRBD2. CDR3 length: 13 residues. After removal of 5 bases from V and 4 bases from J, the junction contained 5 bases not matched to a gene. CDR1 is MDHEN, CDR2 SYDVKM, per germline. CDR3 coding DNA: TGTGCCAGCAGTACGGGAGGCCCATACGAGCAGTACTTC. This translates into CASSTGGPYEQYF.

The chain has TRBV6-4 and TRBJ2-1; 8 bases are shared with TRBD2. This CDR3 spans 15 amino acids. The V segment lost 9 bases and the J segment 5 bases; nucleotides outside the gene matches: 12. CDR1 MRHNA and CDR2 SNTAGT come from the germline V gene. The CDR3 DNA reads TGTGCCAGTAAGCGGGAGCACACTTCGGACAATGAGCAGTTCTTC. Its protein is CASKREHTSDNEQFF.

The CDR3 coding sequence is TGTGCCAGCAGCGAGGGACACTACGAGACCCAGTACTTC. Its translation: CASSEGHYETQYF. This rearrangement joins TRBV28 to TRBJ2-5; weak D call: TRBD1 (6 bases). The CDR3 runs to 13 residues. Trimming stripped 6 bases from V and 5 bases from J, with 13 bases between. The germline V gene encodes CDR1 MDHEN and CDR2 SYDVKM. The full variable domain, completed using reference TRBV28 and TRBJ2-5, is DVKVTQSSRYLVKRTGEKVFLECVQDMDHENMFWYRQDPGLGLRLIYFSYDVKMKEKGDIPEGYSVSREKKERFSLILESASTNQTSMYLCASSEGHYETQYFGPGTRLLVL.

J is TRBJ2-1 and V is TRBV5-3, with D possibly TRBD2 on 6 matching bases. TRBV5-3 is filed as an ORF, its function uncertain. The CDR3 totals 16 residues. V was shortened by 4 bases and J by 0 bases, with 14 bases between the two germline ends. The CDR3 bases are TGTGCCAGAAGCCGCTCCGACGGGAGCTCCTACAATGAGCAGTTCTTC. Amino acid sequence: CARSRSDGSSYNEQFF.

The genes are TRBV5-1 and TRBJ1-6; 11 bases agree with TRBD1. This CDR3 has 16 residues. Germline CDR1 SGHRS, CDR2 YFSETQ. V shed 0 bases and J 9 bases; nucleotides not matched to a gene: 5. CDR3 in amino acids: CASSLEGQGAVSPLHF. CDR3 in DNA: TGCGCCAGCAGCTTGGAAGGACAGGGGGCAGTTTCACCCCTCCACTTT.